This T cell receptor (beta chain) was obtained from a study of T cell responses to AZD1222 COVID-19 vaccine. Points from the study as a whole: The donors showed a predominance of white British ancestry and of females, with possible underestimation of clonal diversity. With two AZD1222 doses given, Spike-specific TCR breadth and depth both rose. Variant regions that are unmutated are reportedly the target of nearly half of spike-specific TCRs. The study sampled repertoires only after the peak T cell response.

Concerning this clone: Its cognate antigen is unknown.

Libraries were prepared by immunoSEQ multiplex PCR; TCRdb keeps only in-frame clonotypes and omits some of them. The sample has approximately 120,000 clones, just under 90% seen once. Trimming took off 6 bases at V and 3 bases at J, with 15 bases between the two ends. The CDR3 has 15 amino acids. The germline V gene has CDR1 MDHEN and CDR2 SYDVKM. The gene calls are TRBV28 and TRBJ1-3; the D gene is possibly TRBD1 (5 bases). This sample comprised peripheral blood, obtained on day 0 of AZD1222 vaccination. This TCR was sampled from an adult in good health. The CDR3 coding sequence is TGTGCCAGCAGCGCCCCGGGGAGGGGTGGAAACACCATATATTTT. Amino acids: CASSAPGRGGNTIYF.